What follows is one T cell receptor beta chain and its context. There are 15 residues in the CDR3. V lost 5 bases to trimming and J lost 4 bases, with 16 bases between them. Germline V gene sequence: CDR1 SGDLS, CDR2 YYNGEE. The study ran its PCR with 60 Vbeta and 13 Jbeta primers. The repertoire was sequenced with immunoSEQ multiplex PCR; TCRdb's copy has only in-frame clones and lacks some. The table has 100,000 or so clones, less than 80% seen once. The sample comes from a study of cytomegalovirus exposure and HLA in healthy donors. The receptor comes from a man aged 25-45 years in good health and CMV-seropositive. The rearrangement uses TRBV9 and TRBJ1-3; D perhaps matches TRBD1 (5 bases). The sample consisted of PBMCs. The CDR3 DNA reads TGTGCCAGCAGTCAATCAGGGACTTCAGGAAACACCATATATTTT. Translated, it gives CASSQSGTSGNTIYF.